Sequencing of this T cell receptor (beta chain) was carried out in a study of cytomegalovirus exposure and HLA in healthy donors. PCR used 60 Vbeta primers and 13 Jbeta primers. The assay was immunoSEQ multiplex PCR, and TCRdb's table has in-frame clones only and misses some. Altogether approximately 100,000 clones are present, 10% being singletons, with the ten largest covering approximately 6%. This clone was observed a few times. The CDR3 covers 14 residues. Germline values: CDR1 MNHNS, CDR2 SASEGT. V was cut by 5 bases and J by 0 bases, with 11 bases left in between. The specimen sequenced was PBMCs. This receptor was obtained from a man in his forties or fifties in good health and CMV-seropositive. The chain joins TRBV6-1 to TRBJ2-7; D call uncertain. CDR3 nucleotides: TGTGCCAGCAGTCCCACGCGTAGCTCCTACGAGCAGTACTTC. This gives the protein CASSPTRSSYEQYF.